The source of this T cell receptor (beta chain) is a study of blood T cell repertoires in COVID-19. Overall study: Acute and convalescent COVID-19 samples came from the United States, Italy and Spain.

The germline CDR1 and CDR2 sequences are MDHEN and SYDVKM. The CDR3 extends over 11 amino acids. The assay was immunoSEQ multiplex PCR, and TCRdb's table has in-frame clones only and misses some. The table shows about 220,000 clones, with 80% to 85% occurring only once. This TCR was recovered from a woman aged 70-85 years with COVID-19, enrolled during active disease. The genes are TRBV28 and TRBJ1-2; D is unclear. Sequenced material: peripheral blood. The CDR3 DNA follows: TGTAGTTTTCGGAGTAACTATGGCTACACCTTC. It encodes CSFRSNYGYTF.